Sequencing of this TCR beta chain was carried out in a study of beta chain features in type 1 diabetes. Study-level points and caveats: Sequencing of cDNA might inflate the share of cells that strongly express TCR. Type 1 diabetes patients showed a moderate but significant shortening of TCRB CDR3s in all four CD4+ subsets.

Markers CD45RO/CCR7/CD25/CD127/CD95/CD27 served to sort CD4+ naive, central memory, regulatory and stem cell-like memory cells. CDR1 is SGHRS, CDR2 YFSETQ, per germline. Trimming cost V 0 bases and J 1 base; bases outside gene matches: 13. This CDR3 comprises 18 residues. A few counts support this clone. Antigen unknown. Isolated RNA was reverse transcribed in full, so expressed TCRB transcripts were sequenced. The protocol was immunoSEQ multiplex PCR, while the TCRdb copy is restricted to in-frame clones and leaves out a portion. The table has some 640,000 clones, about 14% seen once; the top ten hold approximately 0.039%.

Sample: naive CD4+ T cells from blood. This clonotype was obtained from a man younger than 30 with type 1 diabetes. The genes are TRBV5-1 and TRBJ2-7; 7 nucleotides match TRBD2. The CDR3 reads CASSLAPRGGSGSYEQYF. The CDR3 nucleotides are TGCGCCAGCAGCTTGGCCCCAAGGGGCGGGAGTGGATCCTACGAGCAGTACTTC.